A single sample is the source of the 8 T cell receptor beta chains below, sequenced in a study of blood T cell repertoires in COVID-19. The assay was immunoSEQ multiplex PCR, and TCRdb's table has in-frame clones only and misses some. The table has 200,000 or so clones, 65% to 90% seen once; the top ten hold around 4.7%. Sequencing was done on a sample of peripheral blood. These receptors were taken from a human donor in a cohort sampled during active COVID-19.

This chain uses TRBV5-8 with TRBJ1-1; 9 nucleotides line up with TRBD1. Germline V gives CDR1 SGHTS, CDR2 YDEGEE. This CDR3 spans 16 amino acids. V was pared by 2 bases and J by 3 bases, with 8 bases of the junction left unmatched. CDR3 region: CASSLPGQGDDTEAFF. In DNA form, the CDR3 reads TGTGCCAGCAGCTTACCGGGACAGGGAGACGACACTGAAGCTTTCTTT.

The chain has TRBV4-3 and TRBJ1-1; 7 nucleotides agree with TRBD1. The CDR3 is 15 amino acids. Looked up from germline, CDR1 is LGHNA and CDR2 is YSLEER. Losses at the gene ends were 0 bases for V and 2 bases for J; bases not matched to a gene: 3. In nucleotides, the CDR3 is TGCGCCAGCAGCCAAGATCGACAGGGAAACACTGAAGCTTTCTTT. Translation: CASSQDRQGNTEAFF.

This chain links TRBV4-3 with TRBJ2-1, with 9 bases aligning to TRBD1. The CDR3 extends over 14 amino acids. Germline V gene lookup returns CDR1 LGHNA and CDR2 YSLEER. V dropped 3 bases and J dropped 12; count of bases not matched to a gene: 9. In DNA form, the CDR3 reads TGCGCCAGCAGCCAGGACAGGGGCCTAGGTGCGCAGTTCTTC. Protein product: CASSQDRGLGAQFF.

The sample holds a few counts of this clone. The chain links TRBV15 to TRBJ2-3; no firm D call. The germline V and J ends were trimmed by 8 bases and 1 base, with 7 bases remaining between them. Germline CDR1 and CDR2: LNHNV and YYDKDF (reference sequence). The CDR3 length is 12 residues. CDR3 in amino acids: CATAIGTDTQYF. Here the CDR3 DNA reads TGTGCCACCGCGATAGGCACAGATACGCAGTATTTT.

The V and J genes are TRBV27 and TRBJ1-4; D may be TRBD1 (5 bases). CDR1 and CDR2 (germline): MNHEY, SMNVEV (reference sequence). V was pared by 2 bases and J by 3 bases, with 7 bases between. The CDR3 spans 14 residues. CDR3 protein: CASSLETANEKLFF. The CDR3 coding sequence is TGTGCCAGCAGTTTAGAGACAGCTAATGAAAAACTGTTTTTT.

This chain connects TRBV27 to TRBJ2-7; 8 bases agree with TRBD2. V shed 6 bases, J shed 0 bases, and the junction held 4 bases outside the gene matches. Germline V gives CDR1 MNHEY, CDR2 SMNVEV (reference sequence). The CDR3 length is 14 residues. CDR3 residues: CASSLAGHSYEQYF. In DNA form, the CDR3 reads TGTGCCAGCAGCCTAGCGGGTCACTCCTACGAGCAGTACTTC.

The chain uses TRBV29-1 and TRBJ1-1, with D possibly matching TRBD1 (6 bases). Trimming removed 6 bases from V and 0 bases from J, with 23 bases in between. Germline V gene data show CDR1 as SQVTM and CDR2 as ANQGSEA. CDR3 length: 17 amino acids. The CDR3 spells CSVKNGGGGKMNTEAFF. DNA of the CDR3: TGCAGCGTAAAAAACGGGGGAGGGGGGAAAATGAACACTGAAGCTTTCTTT.

This clone was detected only a few times. The chain carries TRBV9 and TRBJ2-1; a possible D gene is TRBD2 (5 bases). Germline CDR1 and CDR2: SGDLS and YYNGEE. The CDR3 spans 13 residues. V was cut by 2 bases and J by 7 bases, with 10 bases left in between. The CDR3 loop is CASSVWERNEQFF. CDR3 sequence (DNA): TGTGCCAGCAGCGTGTGGGAGAGAAATGAGCAGTTCTTC.